A selection of T cell receptor beta chains follows, all from one sample in a study of T cell responses to AZD1222 COVID-19 vaccine. The protocol was immunoSEQ multiplex PCR, while the TCRdb copy is restricted to in-frame clones and leaves out a portion. Of around 160,000 clones in the sample, roughly 91% are singletons; the top ten hold about 1.9%. This specimen consisted of peripheral blood, obtained on day 0 of AZD1222 vaccination. All receptors come from an adult in good health. Both conserved end residues are part of each CDR3. D genes are given only for firm matches. Clone size is not always given. Where it is, it says once, few, many or a class for expanded clones.

clone_size | j_call | v_call | d_call | cdr3_aa | cdr3_nt
. | TRBJ2-1 | TRBV10-1 | TRBD2 | CASSEGASGRGAHNEQFF | TGCGCCAGCAGTGAAGGGGCTAGCGGGAGGGGGGCCCACAATGAGCAGTTCTTC
. | TRBJ1-2 | TRBV10-2 | . | CATGLQSDGYTF | TGCGCCACCGGGCTGCAGTCGGATGGCTACACCTTC
. | TRBJ2-5 | TRBV7-2 | . | CASSSFGQRETQYF | TGTGCCAGCAGCAGTTTTGGACAGAGAGAGACCCAGTACTTC
. | TRBJ1-5 | TRBV27 | TRBD1 | CASSRNRQGARNQPQHF | TGTGCCAGCAGTAGGAACCGACAGGGGGCGAGGAATCAGCCCCAGCATTTT
. | TRBJ1-1 | TRBV6-5 | . | CASSLRASMNTEAFF | TGTGCCAGCAGTCTCAGGGCCTCCATGAACACTGAAGCTTTCTTT
. | TRBJ2-2 | TRBV24-1 | TRBD2 | CATSETGGSSGRTGELFF | TGTGCCACCAGTGAAACGGGGGGATCTAGCGGGAGAACCGGGGAGCTGTTTTTT
. | TRBJ1-2 | TRBV9 | . | CASSRQRLDYGYTF | TGTGCCAGCAGCCGACAAAGACTCGACTATGGCTACACCTTC
. | TRBJ1-2 | TRBV28 | . | CASHSQLGYTF | TGTGCCAGCCATTCGCAGCTCGGCTACACCTTC
few | TRBJ2-4 | TRBV18 | . | CASSPGRANIQYF | TGTGCCAGCTCACCGGGAAGGGCTAACATTCAGTACTTC
. | TRBJ1-1 | TRBV5-1 | . | CASSLGPNTEAFF | TGCGCCAGCAGCTTGGGTCCGAACACTGAAGCTTTCTTT
. | TRBJ2-1 | TRBV6-5 | TRBD2 | CASSLVWGGEQFF | TGTGCCAGCTCCCTCGTCTGGGGGGGTGAGCAGTTCTTC
. | TRBJ1-1 | TRBV6-2/TRBV6-3 | . | CASSYSWGAVRPNTEAFF | TGTGCCAGCAGTTACTCGTGGGGGGCAGTCAGACCCAACACTGAAGCTTTCTTT
. | TRBJ1-1 | TRBV2 | . | CASSESGGWNTEAFF | TGTGCCAGCAGTGAATCGGGGGGGTGGAACACTGAAGCTTTCTTT
. | TRBJ1-1 | TRBV19 | TRBD1 | CASSIRGGVFF | TGTGCCAGTAGTATCAGAGGGGGCGTTTTCTTT
. | TRBJ1-6 | TRBV6-6 | . | CASSSFGVGNSPLHF | TGTGCCAGCAGTTCTTTTGGGGTGGGTAATTCACCCCTCCACTTT
. | TRBJ1-2 | TRBV5-8 | . | CASSSGQGRTLYGYTF | TGTGCCAGCAGCTCCGGGCAGGGGCGTACTCTCTATGGCTACACCTTC
few | TRBJ2-7 | TRBV30 | . | CAWSFPLPRGGGYEQYF | TGTGCCTGGAGTTTCCCCTTACCGCGTGGAGGGGGCTACGAGCAGTACTTC
. | TRBJ2-5 | TRBV2 | . | CANSKGTGVIQETQYF | TGTGCCAACTCTAAGGGGACGGGGGTTATACAAGAGACCCAGTACTTC
. | TRBJ1-3 | TRBV9 | . | CASSADWGTGNTIYF | TGTGCCAGCAGCGCCGACTGGGGCACTGGAAACACCATATATTTT
. | TRBJ1-5 | TRBV5-1 | . | CASSLDGGGNQPQHF | TGCGCCAGCAGCTTGGACGGGGGAGGCAATCAGCCCCAGCATTTT
. | TRBJ2-1 | TRBV2 | TRBD1 | CASRAGQGWGNEQFF | TGTGCCAGCAGGGCCGGACAGGGCTGGGGCAATGAGCAGTTCTTC
. | TRBJ1-3 | TRBV29-1 | TRBD1 | CSVRQGGTGNTIYF | TGCAGCGTCAGACAGGGGGGGACTGGAAACACCATATATTTT
. | TRBJ1-6 | TRBV18 | . | CASSPDTRDSPLHF | TGTGCCAGCTCACCGGACACCAGAGATTCACCCCTCCACTTT
once | TRBJ2-7 | TRBV7-9 | TRBD1 | CASSSQGGYEQYF | TGTGCCAGCAGCTCACAGGGGGGCTACGAGCAGTACTTC
. | TRBJ1-1 | TRBV3-1/TRBV3-2 | . | CASSQVPDTEAFF | TGTGCCAGCAGCCAAGTTCCGGACACTGAAGCTTTCTTT
. | TRBJ1-6 | TRBV4-1 | TRBD1 | CASSPGTENSPLHF | TGCGCCAGCAGCCCAGGGACAGAAAATTCACCCCTCCACTTT
. | TRBJ1-6 | TRBV4-1 | TRBD1 | CASSLLGGRGQVSRDSPLHF | TGCGCCAGCAGCCTCTTAGGGGGCAGGGGGCAAGTATCCCGTGATTCACCCCTCCACTTT
. | TRBJ2-1 | TRBV6-5 | . | CASSYIGEQFF | TGTGCCAGCAGTTATATAGGCGAGCAGTTCTTC
. | TRBJ2-5 | TRBV12-5 | . | CASGLGSSGQETQYF | TGTGCTAGTGGTTTGGGCTCGAGCGGCCAAGAGACCCAGTACTTC
. | TRBJ1-2 | TRBV29-1 | . | CSAGRAGYGYTF | TGCAGCGCCGGACGGGCGGGCTATGGCTACACCTTC
once | TRBJ1-1 | TRBV6-5 | . | CASSWISGDTEAFF | TGTGCCAGCAGCTGGATATCCGGGGACACTGAAGCTTTCTTT
. | TRBJ2-1 | TRBV10-1 | TRBD1 | CASSVNGQGRGNYNEQFF | TGCGCCAGCAGTGTAAATGGACAGGGGAGAGGAAACTACAATGAGCAGTTCTTC
. | TRBJ2-7 | TRBV7-2 | . | CASSLLGPRYEQYF | TGTGCCAGCAGCTTACTGGGTCCCCGCTACGAGCAGTACTTC